The subject of this entry is one T cell receptor (beta chain). What it binds is unknown. The entry originates in a study of cytotoxic CD8 clonotypes in ibrutinib-treated CLL. General observations from the study: Patients had baseline clonality above age-matched healthy donors, and this clonality moved with circulating CD8+ T-cell counts.

Germline values: CDR1 MNHEY, CDR2 SVGAGI. V was clipped by 6 bases and J by 6 bases; unmatched bases: 4. The CDR3 contains 15 residues. Assay used: immunoSEQ multiplex PCR; TCRdb lists only in-frame clones, some missing. This table holds under 300,000 clones, roughly 74% found once. The TCR beta libraries used approximately 2 micrograms of genomic DNA that came from cryopreserved PBMCs. Sequenced material: PBMCs, taken after 24 months of ibrutinib treatment. The chain is built from TRBV6-5 and TRBJ2-1, with 14 bases identical to TRBD2. The clonotype comes from a human donor with chronic lymphocytic leukemia. DNA of the CDR3: TGTGCCAGCAGCCGCGGGACTAGCGGGAGCAATGAGCAGTTCTTC. Its translation is CASSRGTSGSNEQFF.